Following are 32 T cell receptor beta chains from one sample sequenced in a study of blood T cells in healthy people across ages. A second PCR, run for roughly 6 to 11 cycles, used a sample-barcoded 5' primer plus a J-beta primer mix. Via MiXCR, TCRdb re-called the 5' RACE reads, giving one row per CDR3 protein. The sample includes about 1.4 million distinct CDR3 sequences, 45% to 70% of them seen just once. The sequenced sample was blood. The receptors here all came from a man aged 18 to 35 in good health.

The V call is TRBV29-1, the J call TRBJ1-1, with D tentatively TRBD1 (5 bases). The V end lost 7 bases, the J end lost 1 base, and 13 bases lay between the germline ends. This CDR3 is 13 amino acids long. CDR1 is SQVTM and CDR2 is ANQGSEA in the germline V gene. The CDR3 nucleotides are TGCAGCGCCGTGGGACCTACGAACACTGAAGCTTTCTTT. Encoded protein: CSAVGPTNTEAFF.

CDR3 DNA sequence: TGTGCCAGCAGCCCCGAAAGACAGGGATCCGTAAATGAGCAGTTCTTC. Protein: CASSPERQGSVNEQFF. The chain employs TRBV4-2 and TRBJ2-1; 7 bases map to TRBD1. This CDR3 has 16 residues. Germline V gene data show CDR1 as LGHNA and CDR2 as YNFKEQ. J gave up 7 bases and V 4 bases, and 13 bases lay outside the gene matches.

V usage is TRBV6-6 and J usage is TRBJ2-3; D ambiguous. The CDR3 loop spans 14 amino acids. V gave up 7 bases and J gave up 5 bases, with 16 bases separating them. Germline CDR1 reads MNHNY; CDR2 reads SVGAGI (reference sequence). CDR3 coding DNA: TGTGCCAGCACCATAGCAGTGGAAATAGATACGCAGTATTTT. Protein sequence: CASTIAVEIDTQYF.

The J gene is TRBJ1-6, the V gene TRBV4-1; 11 bases agree with TRBD1. The CDR3 runs 20 residues. V was clipped by 3 bases and J by 4 bases; unmatched bases: 14. The germline V gene encodes CDR1 MGHRA and CDR2 YSYEKL. The DNA for the CDR3 is TGCGCCAGCAGCCACAGGAGGGGACAGGGGGAACTAAATTATAATTCACCCCTCCACTTT. This gives the protein CASSHRRGQGELNYNSPLHF.

The chain joins TRBV6-5 to TRBJ2-2; D may be TRBD1 (5 bases). This CDR3 has 16 amino acids. Trimming removed 4 bases from V and 0 bases from J, with 12 bases in between. CDR1 and CDR2 from the germline V gene are MNHEY and SVGAGI. As DNA, the CDR3 is TGTGCCAGCAGTTTGTGGCCACAGGCGAACACCGGGGAGCTGTTTTTT. Translation: CASSLWPQANTGELFF.

The J gene is TRBJ1-1, the V gene TRBV9; 7 bases match TRBD1. The CDR3 length is 16 residues. The J segment lost 6 bases and the V segment lost 0 bases, leaving 11 bases of the junction unmatched. The germline V gene has CDR1 SGDLS and CDR2 YYNGEE. CDR3 protein: CASSVVAGGRVAEAFF. CDR3 bases: TGTGCCAGCAGCGTAGTGGCAGGGGGAAGAGTTGCTGAAGCTTTCTTT.

The chain employs TRBV29-1 and TRBJ1-2, with 8 nucleotides matching TRBD1. Germline V gene lookup returns CDR1 SQVTM and CDR2 ANQGSEA. The CDR3 runs 13 residues. The V segment lost 6 bases and the J segment 5 bases; nucleotides outside the gene matches: 8. The CDR3 sequence is CSVQDRDSYGYTF. The DNA of the CDR3 is TGCAGCGTCCAGGACAGGGATTCGTATGGCTACACCTTC.

The genes are TRBV14 and TRBJ2-7, with D hard to call. Trimming left V 1 base short and J 2 bases short, with 21 bases between. CDR1 is SGHDN and CDR2 is FVKESK in the germline V gene. CDR3 length: 18 amino acids. The CDR3 coding sequence is TGTGCCAGCAGCCAAGCCCCCCTCATCCTCGGACCACCCTACGAGCAGTACTTC. Protein sequence: CASSQAPLILGPPYEQYF.

The chain couples TRBV20-1 to TRBJ2-5; tentatively, D is TRBD2 (6 bases). V was trimmed by 6 bases and J by 2 bases, leaving 19 bases between them. The CDR3 spans 15 residues. Looked up from germline, CDR1 is DFQATT and CDR2 is SNEGSKA (reference sequence). The CDR3 coding sequence is TGCAGTGCCCTACGTACGGGAGCGGAACAAGAGACCCAGTACTTC. Protein sequence: CSALRTGAEQETQYF.

The chain recombines TRBV6-5 with TRBJ2-1; TRBD2 matches 7 bases. CDR3 length: 17 residues. The V segment lost 2 bases and the J segment 6 bases; nucleotides outside the gene matches: 13. Per germline, CDR1 MNHEY and CDR2 SVGAGI. CDR3 bases: TGTGCCAGCAGTTACGTTTTTAGGCGGGGGAGTCGCAATGAGCAGTTCTTC. This sequence encodes CASSYVFRRGSRNEQFF.

This chain joins TRBV7-9 and TRBJ2-1, with a tentative D call TRBD1 (6 bases). Per germline, CDR1 SEHNR and CDR2 FQNEAQ (reference sequence). Between the trimmed V and J ends, which lost 5 bases and 10 bases, there was a span of 18 bases. The CDR3 sequence is 14 residues long. CDR3 DNA sequence: TGTGCCAGCAGCGGAGCCGGGACACCGTACGAGCAGTTCTTC. Amino acid sequence: CASSGAGTPYEQFF.

The rearrangement links TRBV7-9 to TRBJ2-1; no clear D. The J call is in doubt because the DNA end fits TRBJ2-7 better. The CDR3 loop spans 14 amino acids. The germline V gene has CDR1 SEHNR and CDR2 FQNEAQ (reference sequence). The chain's CDR3 is CASSLVATYNEQYF. DNA of the CDR3: TGTGCCAGCAGCTTAGTTGCGACCTACAATGAGCAGTACTTC.

The CDR3 reads CASSAGPRKTQYF. In DNA form, the CDR3 reads TGTGCCAGCAGTGCGGGTCCAAGGAAGACCCAGTACTTC. The chain carries TRBV28 and TRBJ2-5; weak D call: TRBD2 (5 bases). The V end was cut by 5 bases, the J end by 6 bases, with 13 bases between. Germline V gene lookup returns CDR1 MDHEN and CDR2 SYDVKM. This CDR3 has 13 amino acids.

J is TRBJ1-2 and V is TRBV10-3, with D hard to call. The CDR3 length is 11 residues. With 7 bases removed from V and 5 bases from J, the gap between germline ends came to 8 bases. The germline V gene encodes CDR1 ENHRY and CDR2 SYGVKD. As DNA, the CDR3 is TGTGCCATCATGGCGGATTATGGCTACACCTTC. Translation: CAIMADYGYTF.

This clonotype was counted between two and nine times. CDR3 nucleotide sequence: TGTGCCAGCAGTTTAAGCGGACGAGTCAATGAGCAGTTCTTC. As protein: CASSLSGRVNEQFF. The chain joins TRBV12-3 or TRBV12-4 to TRBJ2-1; weak D call: TRBD2 (5 bases). The germline V and J ends were trimmed by 2 bases and 6 bases, with 11 bases remaining between them. This CDR3 comprises 14 residues.

The table lists this clonotype with a few counts. The chain recombines TRBV20-1 with TRBJ1-1; TRBD1 might be the D (6 bases). Germline V lookup: CDR1 DFQATT, CDR2 SNEGSKA (reference sequence). The CDR3 loop spans 11 amino acids. As DNA, the CDR3 is TGCAGGGGACCGGACAGTACTGAAGCTTTCTTT. It codes for CRGPDSTEAFF.

The V gene is TRBV9, the J gene TRBJ1-6; possibly TRBD1 for D (5 bases). This CDR3 has 15 amino acids. V lost 4 bases, J lost 6 bases, and 14 bases lay in between. CDR1 and CDR2 from the germline V gene are SGDLS and YYNGEE. CDR3 sequence reads: CASSTGDGRNSPLHF. CDR3 sequence (DNA): TGTGCCAGCAGCACCGGGGACGGACGTAATTCACCCCTCCACTTT.

Of note for this clonotype: The junction and the germline gene differ at one end; a read error may be behind it. This chain uses TRBV27 with TRBJ2-1; TRBD1 might be the D (6 bases). This CDR3 spans 15 amino acids. CDR1 is MNHEY and CDR2 is SMNVEV in the germline V gene (reference sequence). The CDR3: CASSPTGISCNEQFF. CDR3 nucleotides: TGTGCCAGCAGTCCCACAGGGATATCCTGCAATGAGCAGTTCTTC.

The V and J genes are TRBV4-1 and TRBJ2-2; TRBD2 aligns across 11 bases. The length of the CDR3 is 15 residues. Trimming took 1 base from V and 5 from J; bases not matched to a gene: 0. Germline-derived CDR1 and CDR2 are MGHRA and YSYEKL. The CDR3 loop is CASSQASGRTGELFF. CDR3 nucleotide sequence: TGCGCCAGCAGCCAAGCTAGCGGGAGGACCGGGGAGCTGTTTTTT.

Comments on this clonotype: At one end, the junction sequence differs from germline, possibly due to a read error. This chain connects TRBV7-8 to TRBJ2-1; TRBD2 might be the D (6 bases). The CDR3 sequence is 12 residues long. CDR1 is SGHVS and CDR2 is FQNEAQ in the germline V gene. The CDR3 sequence: CAGSPRGGTPFF. The CDR3 DNA reads TGTGCCGGCAGCCCGAGGGGAGGCACGCCGTTCTTC. Filled out from reference TRBV7-8 and TRBJ2-1, the complete variable domain reads GAGVSQSPRYKVAKRGQDVALRCDPISGHVSLFWYQQALGQGPEFLTYFQNEAQLDKSGLPSDRFFAERPEGSVSTLKIQRTQQEDSAVYLCAGSPRGGTPFFGPGTRLTVL.

The J gene is TRBJ2-7, the V gene TRBV21-1. TRBV21-1 is classified as a pseudogene. This CDR3 comprises 13 residues. The CDR3: CATQRKPSYEQYF. For the CDR3, the DNA is TGTGCCACCCAACGGAAACCCTCCTACGAGCAGTACTTC.

This clonotype appeared once. This chain connects TRBV24-1 to TRBJ2-7, with TRBD1 matching over 8 bases. Trimming cost V 4 bases and J 7 bases; bases outside gene matches: 11. This CDR3 comprises 15 residues. The V gene's germline CDR1 is KGHDR and CDR2 SFDVKD. The CDR3 reads CATSDPGTGSHEQYF. The CDR3 DNA follows: TGTGCCACCAGTGACCCCGGGACAGGCTCCCATGAGCAGTACTTC.

The chain combines TRBV6-1 with TRBJ2-7; 9 bases match TRBD2. The CDR3 covers 16 residues. The V and J ends lost 0 bases and 4 bases, in that order; junction bases with no gene match: 7. Germline CDR1 MNHNS, CDR2 SASEGT. CDR3 DNA sequence: TGTGCCAGCAGTGAAGCGCAGGGTCTAGCGGGGTACGAGCAGTACTTC. This codes for CASSEAQGLAGYEQYF.

The rearrangement links TRBV5-1 to TRBJ2-3; 8 bases agree with TRBD2. This CDR3 is built from 17 residues. Germline lookup yields CDR1 SGHRS and CDR2 YFSETQ. V dropped 6 bases and J dropped 3; count of bases not matched to a gene: 15. CDR3 bases: TGCGCCAGCACAACCTCTCATAGCGGGGATATAACAGATACGCAGTATTTT. Amino acid sequence: CASTTSHSGDITDTQYF.

V usage is TRBV4-1 and J usage is TRBJ2-4, with D maybe TRBD1 (5 bases). There are 16 residues in the CDR3. Trimming took 0 bases from V and 8 from J, leaving 17 bases between them. The germline gives CDR1 MGHRA, CDR2 YSYEKL. In nucleotides, the CDR3 is TGCGCCAGCAGCCAAGAAATTACGGACACTTGGGACATTCAGTACTTC. It yields the protein CASSQEITDTWDIQYF.

The chain couples TRBV15 to TRBJ2-4; 7 bases line up with TRBD1. Trimming at V came to 5 bases and at J to 13 bases, leaving 8 bases not matched to a gene. The CDR3 consists of 12 residues. Per germline, CDR1 LNHNV and CDR2 YYDKDF (reference sequence). The CDR3: CATSETGEQQYF. As DNA, the CDR3 is TGTGCCACCAGCGAAACAGGGGAGCAGCAGTACTTC.

The gene calls are TRBV4-3 and TRBJ1-2; no clear D gene. Trimming took 4 bases from V and 2 from J, leaving 8 bases between them. Germline CDR1 and CDR2: LGHNA and YSLEER. CDR3 length: 13 residues. The CDR3 DNA follows: TGCGCCAGCAGCCCTGACCAAAACTATGGCTACACCTTC. This gives the protein CASSPDQNYGYTF.

This clonotype was counted a single time. The V gene is TRBV11-2, the J gene TRBJ2-1; D is uncertain. The V end lost 3 bases, the J end lost 9 bases, and 12 bases lay between the germline ends. The length of the CDR3 is 13 residues. Germline V lookup: CDR1 SGHAT, CDR2 FQNNGV. CDR3 nucleotide sequence: TGTGCCAGCAGCTTGGACCCTAGAGTTGAGCAGTTCTTC. Translated, it gives CASSLDPRVEQFF.

This chain uses TRBV20-1 with TRBJ1-6, with D possibly matching TRBD1 (5 bases). V was trimmed by 6 bases and J by 0 bases, leaving 15 bases between them. Per germline, CDR1 DFQATT and CDR2 SNEGSKA (reference sequence). The CDR3 extends over 16 amino acids. The CDR3 sequence is CSANRDGDSYNSPLHF. The CDR3 nucleotides read TGCAGTGCCAACCGGGACGGCGACTCCTATAATTCACCCCTCCACTTT.

The table lists this clonotype with a count of one. The chain carries TRBV11-3 and TRBJ2-5; D may be TRBD1 or TRBD2 (6 bases each). The CDR3 extends over 15 amino acids. The germline V gene encodes CDR1 SGHNT and CDR2 YENEEA. Trimming shortened V by 5 bases and J by 5 bases, and 18 bases separated the two germline ends. CDR3 nucleotides: TGTGCCAGCAGCCCCCGGACGGGGGCTTTCGAGACCCAGTACTTC. Protein product: CASSPRTGAFETQYF. Based on the CDR3 plus reference TRBV11-3 and TRBJ2-5, the full variable domain is EAGVVQSPRYKIIEKKQPVAFWCNPISGHNTLYWYLQNLGQGPELLIRYENEEAVDDSQLPKDRFSAERLKGVDSTLKIQPAELGDSAVYLCASSPRTGAFETQYFGPGTRLLVL.

This clonotype was recorded once. CDR3 nucleotide sequence: TGCGCCAGCAGCCAAGGGGTGGGACGTAATGAAAAACTGTTTTTT. It translates to CASSQGVGRNEKLFF. This rearrangement joins TRBV4-3 to TRBJ1-4; tentatively, D is TRBD1 (5 bases). CDR3 length: 15 residues. V lost 1 base to trimming and J lost 4 bases, with 10 bases between them. Germline V gives CDR1 LGHNA, CDR2 YSLEER.

This chain connects TRBV12-3 or TRBV12-4 to TRBJ1-1; unclear D gene. The CDR3 sequence is 13 residues long. Deletions cut 0 bases from V and 7 bases from J, with 9 bases between. The DNA for the CDR3 is TGTGCCAGCAGTTTAGCGATTTGGGGTGAAGCTTTCTTT. Encoded protein: CASSLAIWGEAFF.